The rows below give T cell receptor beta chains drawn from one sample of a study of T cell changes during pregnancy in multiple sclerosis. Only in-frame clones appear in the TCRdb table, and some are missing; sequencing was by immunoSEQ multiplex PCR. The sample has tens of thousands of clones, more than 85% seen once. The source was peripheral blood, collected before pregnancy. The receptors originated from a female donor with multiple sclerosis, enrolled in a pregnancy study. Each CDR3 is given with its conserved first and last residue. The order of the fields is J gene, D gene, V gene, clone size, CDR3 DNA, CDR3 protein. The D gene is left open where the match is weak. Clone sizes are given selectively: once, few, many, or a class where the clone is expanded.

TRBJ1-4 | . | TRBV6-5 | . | TGTGCCACCCGGAGGGATGAAAAACTGTTTTTT | CATRRDEKLFF
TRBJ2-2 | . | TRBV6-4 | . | TGTGCCAGCAGTGAGGCCCCCGGGGCCGGGGAGCTGTTTTTT | CASSEAPGAGELFF
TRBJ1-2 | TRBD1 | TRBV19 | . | TGTGCCAGTAGTGACAGGGGGGAAGGGGGCTACACCTTC | CASSDRGEGGYTF
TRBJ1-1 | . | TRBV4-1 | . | TGCGCCAGCAGCCCCTTCAGCGGGTTTGAAGCTTTCTTT | CASSPFSGFEAFF
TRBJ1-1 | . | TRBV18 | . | TGTGCCAGCTCTTGGGGGGGCACTGAAGCTTTCTTT | CASSWGGTEAFF
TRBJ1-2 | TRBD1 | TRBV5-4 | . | TGTGCCAGCAGCAACGGAGGGACAGCAGCTAACTATGGCTACACCTTC | CASSNGGTAANYGYTF
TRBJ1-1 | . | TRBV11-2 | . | TGTGCCAGCAGCTCCAAGGGGGGGCTGAAAGCTTTCTTT | CASSSKGGLKAFF
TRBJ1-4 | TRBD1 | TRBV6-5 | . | TGTGCCAGCAGAGGGACAGCGTTTAATGAAAAACTGTTTTTT | CASRGTAFNEKLFF
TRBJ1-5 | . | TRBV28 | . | TGTGCCAGCAGTTCGGGGTGGGAGTTAACGTCAGGTCAGCCCCAGCATTTT | CASSSGWELTSGQPQHF
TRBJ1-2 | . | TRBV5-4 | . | TGTGCCAGCGGGGGGGGGCGGTACGGCTACACCTTC | CASGGGRYGYTF
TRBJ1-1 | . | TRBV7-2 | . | TGTGCCAGCAGCTTACGGCCGGGAGCCCACACTGAAGCTTTCTTT | CASSLRPGAHTEAFF
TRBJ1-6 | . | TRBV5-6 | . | TGTGCCAGCAGCCGAGACACCATCTATAATTCACCCCTCCACTTT | CASSRDTIYNSPLHF
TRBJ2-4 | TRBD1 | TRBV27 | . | TGTGCCAGCAGTGAACCGCCGGGACAGGGAGCCAAAAACATTCAGTACTTC | CASSEPPGQGAKNIQYF
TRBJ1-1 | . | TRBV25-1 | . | TGTGCCAGCACCCAAAAGGGGGAGAACACTGAAGCTTTCTTT | CASTQKGENTEAFF
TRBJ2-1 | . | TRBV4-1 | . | TGCGCCAGCAGCCAAGATGAAATTGGGGCCCACAATGAGCAGTTCTTC | CASSQDEIGAHNEQFF
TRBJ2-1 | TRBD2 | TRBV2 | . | TGTGCCAGCAAAAAATCGGGGACTAGCTACAATGAGCAGTTCTTC | CASKKSGTSYNEQFF
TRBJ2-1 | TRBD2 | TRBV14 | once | TGTGCCAGCAGTCAGGGACTAGCGGTTTGGTTCAATGAGCAGTTCTTC | CASSQGLAVWFNEQFF
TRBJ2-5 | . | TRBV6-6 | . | TGTGCCAGCGGTGACCAGGGGCCAAGAGAGACCCAGTACTTC | CASGDQGPRETQYF
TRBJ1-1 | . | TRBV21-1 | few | TGTGCCAGCAGCCGGACAGGGTTTGGTGAAGCTTTCTTT | CASSRTGFGEAFF
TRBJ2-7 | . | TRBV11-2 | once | TGTGCCAGCAGCTTACAAGTGACAAGTTCCTACGAGCAGTACTTC | CASSLQVTSSYEQYF
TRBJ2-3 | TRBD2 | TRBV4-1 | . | TGCGCCAGCAGCCAAGCACTAGCGGGGGGCACAGATACGCAGTATTTT | CASSQALAGGTDTQYF
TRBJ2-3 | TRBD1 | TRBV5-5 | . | TGTGCCAGCAGCCACGGGACAGGCGAAGGGGATACGCAGTATTTT | CASSHGTGEGDTQYF